What follows is one TCR beta chain and its context. The data originate from a study of T cell responses to AZD1222 COVID-19 vaccine. Sequenced by immunoSEQ multiplex PCR; TCRdb stores in-frame clones only, minus some. The sample includes 150,000 or so clones, 90% to 95% seen only once; the top ten take roughly 4.6%. Trimming removed 1 base at V and 1 base at J, with 10 bases between. This CDR3 comprises 15 residues. Per the germline V gene, CDR1 is SEHNR and CDR2 is FQNEAQ (reference sequence). This sequence joins TRBV7-9 and TRBJ1-2; D is unclear. Sequencing used peripheral blood, obtained 28 days after the second AZD1222 dose. The source is an adult who received the AZD1222 COVID-19 vaccine. CDR3 sequence reads: CASSLDGPINYGYTF. CDR3 nucleotides: TGTGCCAGCAGCTTAGACGGACCCATTAACTATGGCTACACCTTC.